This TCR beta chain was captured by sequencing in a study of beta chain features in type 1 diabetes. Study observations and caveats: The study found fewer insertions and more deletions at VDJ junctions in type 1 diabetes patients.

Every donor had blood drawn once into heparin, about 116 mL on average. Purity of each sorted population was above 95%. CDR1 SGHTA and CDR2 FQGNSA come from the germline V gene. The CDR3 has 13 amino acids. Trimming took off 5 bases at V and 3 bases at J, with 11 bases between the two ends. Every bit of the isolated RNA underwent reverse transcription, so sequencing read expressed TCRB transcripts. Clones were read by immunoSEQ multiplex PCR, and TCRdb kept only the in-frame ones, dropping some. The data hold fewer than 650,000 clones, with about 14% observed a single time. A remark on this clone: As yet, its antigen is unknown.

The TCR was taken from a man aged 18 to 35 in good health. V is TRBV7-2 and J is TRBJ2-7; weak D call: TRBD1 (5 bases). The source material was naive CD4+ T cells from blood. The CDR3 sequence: CASSQHRFYEQYF. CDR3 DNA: TGTGCCAGCAGCCAGCACAGGTTCTACGAGCAGTACTTC.